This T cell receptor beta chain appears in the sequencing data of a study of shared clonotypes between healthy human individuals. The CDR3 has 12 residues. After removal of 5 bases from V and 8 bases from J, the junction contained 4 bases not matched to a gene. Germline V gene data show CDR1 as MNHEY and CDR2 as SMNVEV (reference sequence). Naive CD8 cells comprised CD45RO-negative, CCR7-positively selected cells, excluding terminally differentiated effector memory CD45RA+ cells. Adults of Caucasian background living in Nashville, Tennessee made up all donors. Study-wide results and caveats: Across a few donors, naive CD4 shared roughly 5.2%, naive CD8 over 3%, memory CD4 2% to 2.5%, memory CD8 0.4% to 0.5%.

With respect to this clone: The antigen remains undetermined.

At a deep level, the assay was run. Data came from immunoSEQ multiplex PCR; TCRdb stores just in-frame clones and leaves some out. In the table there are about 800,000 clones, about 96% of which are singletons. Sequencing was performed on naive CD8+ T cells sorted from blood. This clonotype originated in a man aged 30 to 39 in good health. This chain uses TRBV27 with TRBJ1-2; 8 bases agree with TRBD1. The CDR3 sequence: CASSPRQGGYTF. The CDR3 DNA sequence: TGTGCCAGCAGTCCACGACAGGGGGGCTACACCTTC.